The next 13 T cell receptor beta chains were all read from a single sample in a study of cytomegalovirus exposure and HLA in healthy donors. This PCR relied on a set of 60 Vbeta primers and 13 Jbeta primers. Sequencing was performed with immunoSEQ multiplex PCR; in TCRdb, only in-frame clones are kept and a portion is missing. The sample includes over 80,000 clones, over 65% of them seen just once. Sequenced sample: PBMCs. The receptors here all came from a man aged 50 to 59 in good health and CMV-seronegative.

The CDR3 reads CASSLEWGGQPQHF. The CDR3 coding sequence is TGTGCCAGCAGCTTAGAGTGGGGGGGGCAGCCCCAGCATTTT. This chain links TRBV7-9 with TRBJ1-5, with D perhaps matching TRBD1 (5 bases). V was pared by 1 base and J by 7 bases, with 11 bases between. The CDR3 runs to 14 residues. Germline CDR1 SEHNR, CDR2 FQNEAQ (reference sequence).

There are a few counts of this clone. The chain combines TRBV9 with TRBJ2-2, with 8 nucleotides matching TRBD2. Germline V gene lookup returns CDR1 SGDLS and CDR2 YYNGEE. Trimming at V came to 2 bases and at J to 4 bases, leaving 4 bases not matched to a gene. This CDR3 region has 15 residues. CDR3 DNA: TGTGCCAGCAGCGTGTCGGGACTAGGCACCGGGGAGCTGTTTTTT. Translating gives CASSVSGLGTGELFF.

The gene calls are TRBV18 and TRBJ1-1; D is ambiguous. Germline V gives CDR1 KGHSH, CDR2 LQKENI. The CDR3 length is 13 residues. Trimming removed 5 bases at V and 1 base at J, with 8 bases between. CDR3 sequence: CASSGRQNTEAFF. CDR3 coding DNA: TGTGCCAGCTCAGGGAGGCAGAACACTGAAGCTTTCTTT.

In DNA form, the CDR3 reads TGTGCCAGCAGCCGAATTGGGACTAGCCTGGGGACCGGGGAGCTGTTTTTT. Amino acids: CASSRIGTSLGTGELFF. V usage is TRBV4-2 and J usage is TRBJ2-2; 9 bases are a match to TRBD2. The V gene end was trimmed by 4 bases and the J gene end by 5 bases; junction bases not matched to a gene: 11. The CDR3 covers 17 residues. Germline values: CDR1 LGHNA, CDR2 YNFKEQ.

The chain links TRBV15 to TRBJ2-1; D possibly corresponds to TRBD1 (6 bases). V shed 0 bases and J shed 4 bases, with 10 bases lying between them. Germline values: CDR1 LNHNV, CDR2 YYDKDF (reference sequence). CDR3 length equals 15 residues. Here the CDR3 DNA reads TGTGCCACCAGCAGAGACAGGGGTTTGTACAATGAGCAGTTCTTC. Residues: CATSRDRGLYNEQFF.

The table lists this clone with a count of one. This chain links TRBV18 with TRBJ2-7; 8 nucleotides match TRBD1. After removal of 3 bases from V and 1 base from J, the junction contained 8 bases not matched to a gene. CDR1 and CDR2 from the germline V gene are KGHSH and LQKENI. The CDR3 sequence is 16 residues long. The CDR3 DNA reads TGTGCCAGCTCACCCACCCAGGGGGCATATTCCTACGAGCAGTACTTC. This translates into CASSPTQGAYSYEQYF.

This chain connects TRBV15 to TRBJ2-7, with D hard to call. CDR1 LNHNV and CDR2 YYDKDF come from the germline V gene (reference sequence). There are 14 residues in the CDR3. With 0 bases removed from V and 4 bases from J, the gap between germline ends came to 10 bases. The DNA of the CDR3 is TGTGCCACCAGCAGAGACAGGTCCGGATACGAGCAGTACTTC. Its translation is CATSRDRSGYEQYF.

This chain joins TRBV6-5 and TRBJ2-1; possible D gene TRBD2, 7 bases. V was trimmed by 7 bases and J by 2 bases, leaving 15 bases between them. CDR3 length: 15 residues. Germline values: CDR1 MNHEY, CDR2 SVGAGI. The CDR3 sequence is CASTQGGEPYNEQFF. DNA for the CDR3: TGTGCCAGCACCCAAGGGGGGGAACCCTACAATGAGCAGTTCTTC.

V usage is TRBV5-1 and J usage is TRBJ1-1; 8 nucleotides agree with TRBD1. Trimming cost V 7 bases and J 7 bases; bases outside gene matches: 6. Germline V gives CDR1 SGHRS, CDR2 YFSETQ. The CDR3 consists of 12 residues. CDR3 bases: TGCGCCAGCGGGGCAGGGGGCATTGAAGCTTTCTTT. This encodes CASGAGGIEAFF.

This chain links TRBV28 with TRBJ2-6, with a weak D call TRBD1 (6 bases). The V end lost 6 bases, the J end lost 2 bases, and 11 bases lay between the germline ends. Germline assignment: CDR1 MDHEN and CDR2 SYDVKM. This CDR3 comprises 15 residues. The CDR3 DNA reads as TGTGCCAGCAGCCAGGGGACCCCTGGGGCCAACGTCCTGACTTTC. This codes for CASSQGTPGANVLTF.

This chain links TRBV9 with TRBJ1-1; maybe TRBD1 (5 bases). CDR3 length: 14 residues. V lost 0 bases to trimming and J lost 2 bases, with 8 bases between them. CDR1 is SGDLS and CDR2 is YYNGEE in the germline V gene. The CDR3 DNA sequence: TGTGCCAGCAGCGTAGCGGGGGACAACACTGAAGCTTTCTTT. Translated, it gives CASSVAGDNTEAFF.

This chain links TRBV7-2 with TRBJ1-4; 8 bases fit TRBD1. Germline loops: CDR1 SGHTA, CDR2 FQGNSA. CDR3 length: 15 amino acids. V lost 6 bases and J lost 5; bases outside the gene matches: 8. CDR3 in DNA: TGTGCCAGCAGGGAGACAGGGGAAAAAAATGAAAAACTGTTTTTT. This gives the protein CASRETGEKNEKLFF.

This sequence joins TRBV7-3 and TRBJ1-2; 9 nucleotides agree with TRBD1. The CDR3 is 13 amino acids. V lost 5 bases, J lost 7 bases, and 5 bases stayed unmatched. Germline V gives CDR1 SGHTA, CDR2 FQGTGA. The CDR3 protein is CASSDTGGGGYTF. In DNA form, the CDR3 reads TGTGCCAGCAGCGATACAGGGGGCGGTGGCTACACCTTC.